This T cell receptor (beta chain) was obtained from a study of blood T cell repertoires in COVID-19. Whole-study context: The United States, Italy and Spain supplied acute and convalescent COVID-19 samples. T cells, B-cell-depleted T cells, or PBMCs supplied cDNA or gDNA.

Original processing notes: Reference gene primer amplification gave nucleated cell count estimates. Generated by immunoSEQ multiplex PCR, the TCRdb table keeps only in-frame clones and is missing some. V, J and clone size are taken as reported in that table, and D and trimming were inferred from the DNA itself. The sample includes roughly 53,000 clones, roughly nine tenths of them seen just once. Germline V gene sequence: CDR1 SGHNT, CDR2 YYREEE (reference sequence). V lost 3 bases and J lost 1, with 16 bases in between. The CDR3 consists of 16 residues. This clone came up a few times. V is TRBV5-4 and J is TRBJ1-1; TRBD1 is a possible D gene (5 bases). Material: peripheral blood. This clonotype originated in a man aged 35-49 years with active COVID-19. CDR3 region: CASSSPREERNTEAFF. In DNA, the CDR3 is TGTGCCAGCAGCTCTCCCAGGGAAGAAAGGAACACTGAAGCTTTCTTT.